What follows are 14 T cell receptor beta chains derived from one specimen sequenced in a study of cytomegalovirus exposure and HLA in healthy donors. The PCR made use of 60 Vbeta and 13 Jbeta primers. Repertoires were generated with immunoSEQ multiplex PCR, while TCRdb's copy carries only in-frame clones and drops some. The data hold 90,000 to 150,000 clones, with roughly 80% observed a single time. Material for sequencing was PBMCs. These TCRs come from a woman between 18 and 29 years old in good health and CMV-seronegative.

The rearrangement links TRBV23-1 to TRBJ2-7, with 7 bases matching TRBD1. TRBV23-1 is reported as an ORF; its role is uncertain. The CDR3 sequence is 15 residues long. Trimming removed 2 bases from V and 1 base from J; junction bases left unmatched: 5. The DNA for the CDR3 is TGCGCCAGCAGTCAAAGACAGGGTGATTCCTACGAGCAGTACTTC. This gives the protein CASSQRQGDSYEQYF.

The rearrangement uses TRBV4-1 and TRBJ2-3; a possible D gene is TRBD2 (5 bases). Trimming left V 1 base short and J 5 bases short, with 19 bases between. The CDR3 consists of 17 residues. CDR1 and CDR2 (germline): MGHRA, YSYEKL. For the CDR3, the DNA is TGCGCCAGCAGCCAAGGAGGTGGGAGTAACATGGGAGATACGCAGTATTTT. Its translation is CASSQGGGSNMGDTQYF.

The chain couples TRBV7-9 to TRBJ1-1; D is ambiguous. Per the germline V gene, CDR1 is SEHNR and CDR2 is FQNEAQ (reference sequence). V was trimmed by 5 bases and J by 5 bases, leaving 6 bases between them. The CDR3 totals 11 residues. The CDR3 nucleotides read TGTGCCAGCAGCACTCATACTGAAGCTTTCTTT. Amino acid sequence: CASSTHTEAFF.

This chain uses TRBV11-2 with TRBJ1-2; no clear D gene. From germline, CDR1 is SGHAT and CDR2 FQNNGV. The CDR3 is 14 residues long. The V end was cut by 0 bases, the J end by 6 bases, with 11 bases between. The CDR3 region has the DNA TGTGCCAGCAGCTTAGATCCCGGGGTTAATGGCTACACCTTC. Translating it yields CASSLDPGVNGYTF.

The chain employs TRBV10-3 and TRBJ2-5, with TRBD1 as a possible D gene (6 bases). Germline-derived CDR1 and CDR2 are ENHRY and SYGVKD. The CDR3 is made up of 14 amino acids. Trimming shortened V by 6 bases and J by 7 bases, and 18 bases separated the two germline ends. CDR3 nucleotides: TGTGCCATCAGCCCAGGGCATTTCAGGGGGACCCAGTACTTC. Its translation: CAISPGHFRGTQYF.

The rearrangement links TRBV19 to TRBJ1-2, with a tentative D call TRBD1 (5 bases). The CDR3 is 17 amino acids. V lost 1 base and J 4 bases, leaving 19 bases between the germline ends. Germline V lookup: CDR1 LNHDA, CDR2 SQIVND (reference sequence). DNA of the CDR3: TGTGCCAGTAGTATAGGAGGCCCAAGGGGCTATCGCTATGGCTACACCTTC. This encodes CASSIGGPRGYRYGYTF.

Only one count was recorded for this clone. The V call is TRBV5-1, the J call TRBJ2-7, with a possible D match to TRBD2 (5 bases). Per the germline V gene, CDR1 is SGHRS and CDR2 is YFSETQ. V was shortened by 0 bases and J by 4 bases, with 20 bases between the two germline ends. This CDR3 comprises 17 residues. This CDR3 is CASSLGDPKREFYEQYF. The CDR3 region has the DNA TGCGCCAGCAGCTTGGGTGACCCCAAACGGGAATTTTACGAGCAGTACTTC.

This clone was observed a handful of times. The CDR3 loop reads CASSLGLPDTQYF. Here the CDR3 DNA reads TGTGCCAGCAGCTTAGGTCTCCCAGATACGCAGTATTTT. The V and J genes are TRBV7-2 and TRBJ2-3; D remains ambiguous. CDR1 is SGHTA and CDR2 is FQGNSA in the germline V gene. This CDR3 is 13 amino acids long. The germline V and J ends were trimmed by 1 base and 4 bases, with 6 bases remaining between them.

The chain uses TRBV20-1 and TRBJ1-2; D uncertain. Trimming stripped 4 bases from V and 8 bases from J, with 11 bases between. In germline, CDR1 is DFQATT, CDR2 SNEGSKA (reference sequence). The CDR3 is 11 amino acids. Written as DNA, the CDR3 is TGCAGTGCTAACCCGGGGTTGGGCTACACCTTC. It translates to CSANPGLGYTF.

The V call is TRBV7-8, the J call TRBJ2-2, with D perhaps TRBD2 (6 bases). This CDR3 comprises 17 residues. Trimming pared 2 bases from V and 3 bases from J, leaving 16 bases between. The germline V gene encodes CDR1 SGHVS and CDR2 FQNEAQ. CDR3 region: CASSLLRPGGYTGELFF. The DNA for the CDR3 is TGTGCCAGCAGCTTATTGCGTCCTGGGGGGTACACCGGGGAGCTGTTTTTT.

This chain joins TRBV5-1 and TRBJ2-5, with D possibly matching TRBD2 (5 bases). Germline V gene data show CDR1 as SGHRS and CDR2 as YFSETQ. There are 14 residues in the CDR3. Trimming shortened V by 0 bases and J by 5 bases, and 11 bases separated the two germline ends. CDR3 loop: CASSLVAGVETQYF. DNA for the CDR3: TGCGCCAGCAGCTTGGTAGCCGGGGTTGAGACCCAGTACTTC.

This clone was recorded a few times. The V call is TRBV19, the J call TRBJ2-7, with D unresolved. The CDR3 sequence is 11 residues long. Trimming pared 3 bases from V and 3 bases from J, leaving 3 bases between. Germline CDR1 is LNHDA and CDR2 is SQIVND (reference sequence). The CDR3 nucleotides are TGTGCCAGTAGTATCAACTACGAGCAGTACTTC. Its protein product is CASSINYEQYF.

The chain has TRBV2 and TRBJ1-6; D uncertain. Trimming stripped 3 bases from V and 9 bases from J, with 12 bases between. The CDR3 has 14 amino acids. The germline V gene encodes CDR1 SNHLY and CDR2 FYNNEI. CDR3: CASSDSMGVSPLHF. The CDR3 region has the DNA TGTGCCAGCAGTGATAGTATGGGAGTTTCACCCCTCCACTTT.

The J gene is TRBJ1-2, the V gene TRBV4-3; possibly TRBD1 for D (6 bases). Germline CDR1 is LGHNA and CDR2 is YSLEER. Trimming shortened V by 0 bases and J by 3 bases, and 11 bases separated the two germline ends. The CDR3 has 15 amino acids. The CDR3 loop is CASSQENREYYGYTF. In DNA form, the CDR3 reads TGCGCCAGCAGCCAAGAAAACAGGGAGTACTATGGCTACACCTTC.